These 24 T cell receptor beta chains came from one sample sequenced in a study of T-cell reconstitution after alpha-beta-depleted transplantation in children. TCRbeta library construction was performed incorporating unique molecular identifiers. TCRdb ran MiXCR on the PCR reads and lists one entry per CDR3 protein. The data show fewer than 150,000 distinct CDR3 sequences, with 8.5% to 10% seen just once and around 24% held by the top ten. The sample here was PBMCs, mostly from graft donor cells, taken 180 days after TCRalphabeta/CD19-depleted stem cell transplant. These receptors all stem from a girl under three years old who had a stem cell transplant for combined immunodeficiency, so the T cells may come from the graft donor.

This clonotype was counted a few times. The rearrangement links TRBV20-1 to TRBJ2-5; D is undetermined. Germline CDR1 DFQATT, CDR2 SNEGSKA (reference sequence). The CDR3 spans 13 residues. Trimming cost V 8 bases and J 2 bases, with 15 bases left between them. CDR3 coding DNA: TGCAGTACCCACCCTGCCGAACAAGAGACCCAGTACTTC. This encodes CSTHPAEQETQYF.

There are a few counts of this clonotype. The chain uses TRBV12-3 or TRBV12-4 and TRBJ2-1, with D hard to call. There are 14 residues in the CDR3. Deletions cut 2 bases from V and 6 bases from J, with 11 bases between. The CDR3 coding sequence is TGTGCCAGCAGTTTAATAGGGCGGATCAATGAGCAGTTCTTC. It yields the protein CASSLIGRINEQFF.

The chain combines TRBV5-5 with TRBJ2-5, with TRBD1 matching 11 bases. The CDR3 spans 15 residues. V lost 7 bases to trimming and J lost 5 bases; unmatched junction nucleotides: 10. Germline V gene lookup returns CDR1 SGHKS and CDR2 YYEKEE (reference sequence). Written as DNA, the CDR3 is TGTGCCAGCGGCCCCCGGACAGGGGGCATGGAGACCCAGTACTTC. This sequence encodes CASGPRTGGMETQYF. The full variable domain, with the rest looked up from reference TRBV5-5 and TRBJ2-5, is DAGVTQSPTHLIKTRGQQVTLRCSPISGHKSVSWYQQVLGQGPQFIFQYYEKEERGRGNFPDRFSARQFPNYSSELNVNALLLGDSALYLCASGPRTGGMETQYFGPGTRLLVL.

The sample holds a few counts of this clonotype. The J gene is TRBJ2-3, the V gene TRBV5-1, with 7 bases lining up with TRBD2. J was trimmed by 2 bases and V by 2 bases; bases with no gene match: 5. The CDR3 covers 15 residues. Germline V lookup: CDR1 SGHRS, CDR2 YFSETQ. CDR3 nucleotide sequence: TGCGCCAGCAGCTTCAGCGGGGCCTTCACAGATACGCAGTATTTT. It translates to CASSFSGAFTDTQYF.

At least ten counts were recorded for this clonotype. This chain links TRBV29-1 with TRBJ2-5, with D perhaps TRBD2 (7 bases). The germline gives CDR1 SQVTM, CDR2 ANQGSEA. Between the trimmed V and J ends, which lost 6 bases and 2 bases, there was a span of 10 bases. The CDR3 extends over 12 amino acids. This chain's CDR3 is CSVRGGQETQYF. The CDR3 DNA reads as TGCAGCGTGAGGGGGGGTCAAGAGACCCAGTACTTC.

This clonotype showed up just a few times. The DNA for the CDR3 is TGTGCCAGCAGTTACTCGCACAGGCGGGACACCGGGGAGCTGTTTTTT. Protein product: CASSYSHRRDTGELFF. V and J are TRBV6-5 and TRBJ2-2; D may be TRBD1 or TRBD2 (5 bases each). Germline V gives CDR1 MNHEY, CDR2 SVGAGI. This CDR3 has 16 amino acids. Trimming shortened V by 0 bases and J by 3 bases, and 11 bases separated the two germline ends.

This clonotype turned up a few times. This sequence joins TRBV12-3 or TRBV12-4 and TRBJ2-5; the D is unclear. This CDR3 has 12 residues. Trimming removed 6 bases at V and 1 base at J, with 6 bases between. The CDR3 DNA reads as TGTGCCAGCAGCTTTACCCAAGAGACCCAGTACTTC. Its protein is CASSFTQETQYF.

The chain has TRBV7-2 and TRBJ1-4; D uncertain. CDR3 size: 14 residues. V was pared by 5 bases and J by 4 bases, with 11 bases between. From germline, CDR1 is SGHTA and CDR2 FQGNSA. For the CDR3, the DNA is TGTGCCAGCAGCCCAGACCAGGTTAATGAAAAACTGTTTTTT. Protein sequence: CASSPDQVNEKLFF.

The CDR3 here is CSARDHSTDTQYF. In DNA, the CDR3 is TGCAGTGCTAGAGACCACAGCACAGATACGCAGTATTTT. This chain links TRBV20-1 with TRBJ2-3; no clear D. This CDR3 region has 13 residues. The germline V gene encodes CDR1 DFQATT and CDR2 SNEGSKA (reference sequence). V lost 0 bases and J lost 0, with 4 bases in between.

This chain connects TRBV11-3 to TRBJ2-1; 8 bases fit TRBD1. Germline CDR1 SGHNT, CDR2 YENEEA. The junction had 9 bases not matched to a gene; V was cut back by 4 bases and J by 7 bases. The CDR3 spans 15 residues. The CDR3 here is CASSYLGTGWNEQFF. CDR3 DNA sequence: TGTGCCAGCAGCTACCTCGGGACAGGCTGGAATGAGCAGTTCTTC. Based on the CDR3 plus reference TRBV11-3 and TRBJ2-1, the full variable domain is EAGVVQSPRYKIIEKKQPVAFWCNPISGHNTLYWYLQNLGQGPELLIRYENEEAVDDSQLPKDRFSAERLKGVDSTLKIQPAELGDSAVYLCASSYLGTGWNEQFFGPGTRLTVL.

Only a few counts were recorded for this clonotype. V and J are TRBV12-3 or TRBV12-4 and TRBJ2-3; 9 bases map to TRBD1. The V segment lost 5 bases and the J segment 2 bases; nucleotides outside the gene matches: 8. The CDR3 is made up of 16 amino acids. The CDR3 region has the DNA TGTGCCAGCAGTATTACCGGGACAGGGCTCACAGATACGCAGTATTTT. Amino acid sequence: CASSITGTGLTDTQYF.

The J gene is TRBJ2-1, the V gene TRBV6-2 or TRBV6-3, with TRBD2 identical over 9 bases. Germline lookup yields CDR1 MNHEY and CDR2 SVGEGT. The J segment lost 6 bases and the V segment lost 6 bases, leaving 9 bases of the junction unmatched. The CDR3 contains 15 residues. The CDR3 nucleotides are TGTGCCAGCAGGCTGAGAGGCGGGGGGGTCAATGAGCAGTTCTTC. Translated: CASRLRGGGVNEQFF.

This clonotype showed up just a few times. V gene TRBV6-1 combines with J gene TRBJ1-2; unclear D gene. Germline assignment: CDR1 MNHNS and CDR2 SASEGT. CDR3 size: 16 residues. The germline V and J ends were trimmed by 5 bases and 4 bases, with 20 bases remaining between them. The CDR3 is CASSPLIMRRFYGYTF. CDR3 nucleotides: TGTGCCAGCAGTCCTCTGATAATGCGCAGGTTCTATGGCTACACCTTC.

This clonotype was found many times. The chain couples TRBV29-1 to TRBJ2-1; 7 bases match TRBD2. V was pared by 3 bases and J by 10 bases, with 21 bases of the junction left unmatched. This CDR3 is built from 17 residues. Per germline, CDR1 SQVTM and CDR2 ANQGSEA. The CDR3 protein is CSVEPPFGRGKPREQFF. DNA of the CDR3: TGCAGCGTTGAGCCACCCTTTGGGCGGGGGAAGCCGAGGGAGCAGTTCTTC.

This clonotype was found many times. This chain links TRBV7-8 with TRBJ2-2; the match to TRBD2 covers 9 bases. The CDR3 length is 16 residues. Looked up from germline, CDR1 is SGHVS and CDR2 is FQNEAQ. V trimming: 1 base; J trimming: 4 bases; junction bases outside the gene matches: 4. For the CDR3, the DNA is TGTGCCAGCAGCTTAGTAGGCGGGAGGGGCACCGGGGAGCTGTTTTTT. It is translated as CASSLVGGRGTGELFF.

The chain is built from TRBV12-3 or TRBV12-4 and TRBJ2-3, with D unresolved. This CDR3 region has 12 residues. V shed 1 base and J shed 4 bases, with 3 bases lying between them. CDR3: CASSLGSDTQYF. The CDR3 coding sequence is TGTGCCAGCAGTTTAGGGTCAGATACGCAGTATTTT.

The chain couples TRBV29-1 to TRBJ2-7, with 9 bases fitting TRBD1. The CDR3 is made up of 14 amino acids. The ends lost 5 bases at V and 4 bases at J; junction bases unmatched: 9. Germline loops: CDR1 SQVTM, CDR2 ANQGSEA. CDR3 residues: CSVQTGGLLYEQYF. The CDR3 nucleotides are TGCAGCGTTCAAACAGGGGGCTTGTTGTACGAGCAGTACTTC.

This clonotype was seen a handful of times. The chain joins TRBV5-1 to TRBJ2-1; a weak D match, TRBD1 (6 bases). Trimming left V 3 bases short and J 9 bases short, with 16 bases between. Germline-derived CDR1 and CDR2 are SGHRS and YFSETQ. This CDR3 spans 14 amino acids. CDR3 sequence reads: CASSSWVSDSEQFF. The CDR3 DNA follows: TGCGCCAGCAGCTCTTGGGTGTCGGACAGTGAGCAGTTCTTC.

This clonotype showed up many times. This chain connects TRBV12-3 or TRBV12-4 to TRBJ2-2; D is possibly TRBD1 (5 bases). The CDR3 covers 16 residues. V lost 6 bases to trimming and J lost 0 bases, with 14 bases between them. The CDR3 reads CASSLEQVTNTGELFF. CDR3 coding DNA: TGTGCCAGCAGCCTGGAACAGGTTACGAACACCGGGGAGCTGTTTTTT.

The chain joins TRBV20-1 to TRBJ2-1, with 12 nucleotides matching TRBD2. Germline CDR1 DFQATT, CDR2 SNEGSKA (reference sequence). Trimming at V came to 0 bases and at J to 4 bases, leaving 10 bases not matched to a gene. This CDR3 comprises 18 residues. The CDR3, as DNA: TGCAGTGCTAGAGATCTTGTGGCTAGCGGGAGGGAATACAATGAGCAGTTCTTC. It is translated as CSARDLVASGREYNEQFF.

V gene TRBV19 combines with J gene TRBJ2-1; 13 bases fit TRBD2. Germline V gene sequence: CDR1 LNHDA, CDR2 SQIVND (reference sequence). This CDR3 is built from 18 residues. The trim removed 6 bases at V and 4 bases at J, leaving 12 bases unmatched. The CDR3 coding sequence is TGTGCCAGTAGCAGATATAGGACTAGCGGGAGTTATTACAATGAGCAGTTCTTC. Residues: CASSRYRTSGSYYNEQFF.

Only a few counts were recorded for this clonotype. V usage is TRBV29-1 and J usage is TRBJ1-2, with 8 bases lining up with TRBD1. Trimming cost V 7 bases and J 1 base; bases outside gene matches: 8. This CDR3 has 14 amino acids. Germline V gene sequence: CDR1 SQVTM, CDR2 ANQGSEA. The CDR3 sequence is CSAEVRGLNYGYTF. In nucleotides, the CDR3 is TGCAGCGCCGAGGTCAGGGGGCTTAACTATGGCTACACCTTC.

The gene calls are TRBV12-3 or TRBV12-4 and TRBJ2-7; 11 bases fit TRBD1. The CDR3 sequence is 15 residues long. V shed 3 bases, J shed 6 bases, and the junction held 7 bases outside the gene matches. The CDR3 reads CASSLTDRGLLEQYF. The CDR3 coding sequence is TGTGCCAGCAGTTTGACGGACAGGGGGCTTCTCGAGCAGTACTTC.

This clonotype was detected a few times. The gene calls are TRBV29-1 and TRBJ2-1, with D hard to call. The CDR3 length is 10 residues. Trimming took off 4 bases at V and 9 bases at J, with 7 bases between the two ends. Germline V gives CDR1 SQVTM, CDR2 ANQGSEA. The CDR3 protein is CSVVSCEQFF. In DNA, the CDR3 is TGCAGCGTTGTTTCCTGTGAGCAGTTCTTC.